Listed below are T cell receptor beta chains from one sample, sequenced in a study of cytomegalovirus exposure and HLA in healthy donors. Assay used: immunoSEQ multiplex PCR; TCRdb lists only in-frame clones, some missing. The sample lists approximately 170,000 clones; around 76% were seen once. Input material: PBMCs. Source of these receptors: a man aged 40-50 years in good health and CMV-seronegative. Both conserved end residues are part of each CDR3. D genes are given only for firm matches. Clone size appears in some rows only: once, few, many, or a class for an expanded clone.

TRBV6-5	TRBJ2-5	few	-	TGTGCCAGCAGTCGGAGGCCCCAACGGGGAGAGACCCAGTACTTC	CASSRRPQRGETQYF
TRBV2	TRBJ1-1	-	-	TGTGCCAGCAGCGCACGGTCCTCCACTGAAGCTTTCTTT	CASSARSSTEAFF
TRBV28	TRBJ1-5	-	-	TGTGCCAGCTGGGGCAGCCTCGGGAGCAATCAGCCCCAGCATTTT	CASWGSLGSNQPQHF
TRBV5-1	TRBJ1-4	-	TRBD1	TGCGCCAGCAGCGGCCGGGACAGCCTAAATGAAAAACTGTTTTTT	CASSGRDSLNEKLFF
TRBV5-5	TRBJ2-2	-	-	TGTGCCAGCAGCTTGTTTGGGTGGGCGACCGGGGAGCTGTTTTTT	CASSLFGWATGELFF
TRBV27	TRBJ2-1	-	-	TGTGCCAGCAGTTTCGGGACTTCTTCCTACAATGAGCAGTTCTTC	CASSFGTSSYNEQFF
TRBV4-1	TRBJ1-2	-	-	TGCGCCAGCAGCCAAGACCCCGGGACACGCTATGGCTACACCTTC	CASSQDPGTRYGYTF
TRBV27	TRBJ1-5	-	-	TGTGCCAGCAGTTTCGTGGGCAGCAATCAGCCCCAGCATTTT	CASSFVGSNQPQHF
TRBV6-1	TRBJ2-1	-	TRBD2	TGTGCCATCAGTGAGAGGGTCACGCGGGAGGGCTCGTACAATGAGCAGTTCTTC	CAISERVTREGSYNEQFF
TRBV18	TRBJ2-1	-	TRBD1	TGTGCCAGCTCACCGCGAGGCCCGGGACAGGGGTTCAATGAGCAGTTCTTC	CASSPRGPGQGFNEQFF
TRBV11-2	TRBJ1-2	-	-	TGTGCCAGCAGCTCAACCTTTTTTGGACAGCGGTTAGAATGGAATGGCTACACCTTC	CASSSTFFGQRLEWNGYTF
TRBV28	TRBJ2-1	-	-	TGTGCCAGCAGTTTTATAGGGGTCCTTAACAATGAGCAGTTCTTC	CASSFIGVLNNEQFF
TRBV27	TRBJ1-6	-	TRBD1	TGTGCCAGCACGTTATCCGGGACAGCTTATTCACCCCTCCACTTT	CASTLSGTAYSPLHF
TRBV2	TRBJ1-5	-	-	TGTGCCAGCAGAACAGGTGAGGGCAATCAGCCCCAGCATTTT	CASRTGEGNQPQHF
TRBV7-2	TRBJ2-7	-	-	TGTGCCAGCAGCTTCCGACAGGAGTTAGAGCAGTACTTC	CASSFRQELEQYF
TRBV9	TRBJ1-2	few	TRBD1	TGTGCCAGCAGCGCAACAGGGGAGGCCTATGGCTACACCTTC	CASSATGEAYGYTF
TRBV7-7	TRBJ2-1	-	TRBD1	TGTGCCAGCAGCCTAGGACAGGGTACCGGTGAGCAGTTCTTC	CASSLGQGTGEQFF
TRBV11-2	TRBJ2-2	-	-	TGTGCCAGCAGACAGGAGCCGAACACCGGGGAGCTGTTTTTT	CASRQEPNTGELFF
TRBV19	TRBJ1-2	-	-	TGTGCCAGTAGAATCACGGGGATCTATGGCTACACCTTC	CASRITGIYGYTF
TRBV5-1	TRBJ1-2	few	-	TGCGCCAGCAGCTTGCAGGGGAGCAACTATGGCTACACCTTC	CASSLQGSNYGYTF
TRBV4-2	TRBJ2-7	-	TRBD2	TGTGCCAGCAGCCCTGGACTAGCGGGGAGAAGGTTTAGCTCCTACGAGCAGTACTTC	CASSPGLAGRRFSSYEQYF
TRBV14	TRBJ2-1	-	-	TGTGCCAGCAGCCAAGAATTGCTAGGTGATGAGCAGTTCTTC	CASSQELLGDEQFF
TRBV6-1	TRBJ2-1	-	TRBD2	TGTGCCAGCAGTGAAGAGTCTAGCGGATACAATGAGCAGTTCTTC	CASSEESSGYNEQFF
TRBV10-2	TRBJ1-3	-	-	TGCGCCACCCTTGGGGCTGGCGTTGGAAACACCATATATTTT	CATLGAGVGNTIYF
TRBV29-1	TRBJ2-5	few	-	TGCAGCGTTGAGCCTGCGGGACTTCGGCAAGAGACCCAGTACTTC	CSVEPAGLRQETQYF
TRBV11-2	TRBJ1-2	-	-	TGTGCCAGCAGCACGCAAGAGAGCAGGGAAACTTATGGCTACACCTTC	CASSTQESRETYGYTF
TRBV25-1	TRBJ2-7	-	-	TGTGCCAGCAGTGGAGGGGGTGGAGAGCAGTACTTC	CASSGGGGEQYF
TRBV27	TRBJ2-6	few	TRBD1	TGTGCCAGCAGTAAGACGGGACAGGGATTCTCTGGGGCCAACGGCCTGACTTTC	CASSKTGQGFSGANGLTF
TRBV7-8	TRBJ2-7	-	TRBD2	TGTGCCAGCAGCTTAGCGCTAGCGGGGGAGCAGTACTTC	CASSLALAGEQYF
TRBV18	TRBJ1-2	-	TRBD1	TGTGCCAGCTCACTCGATGACAGGGGAAGGAACTATGGCTACACCTTC	CASSLDDRGRNYGYTF
TRBV18	TRBJ1-2	-	-	TGTGCCAGCTCACCAGAGGGCAACTATGGCTACACCTTC	CASSPEGNYGYTF
TRBV28	TRBJ1-5	-	TRBD1	TGTGCCAGCAGCCCAGGGGGCTTCGATAGCAATCAGCCCCAGCATTTT	CASSPGGFDSNQPQHF
TRBV5-1	TRBJ2-1	-	TRBD2	TGCGCCAGCAGCCCGACAGGCGCGGGAGGTGGGAATGAGCAGTTCTTC	CASSPTGAGGGNEQFF
TRBV7-9	TRBJ2-3	once	-	TGTGCCAGCACCCCCGGGAGCACAGATACGCAGTATTTT	CASTPGSTDTQYF
TRBV5-1	TRBJ1-5	-	TRBD1	TGCGCCAGCAGCTTGGGGACAGGGGATGGTCAGCCCCAGCATTTT	CASSLGTGDGQPQHF
TRBV18	TRBJ1-2	-	-	TGTGCCAGCTCACCCTCAATAGGGATCGGGAGACTGTTCTATGGCTACACCTTC	CASSPSIGIGRLFYGYTF
TRBV15	TRBJ1-1	-	-	TGTGCCACCAGCAGCCGGGAAATAAAGAGCGGAGCTTCCTTT	CATSSREIKSGASF
TRBV10-1	TRBJ2-2	-	-	TGCGCCAGCAGTGAGCTCGAGGGTTATCCCGGGGAGCTGTTTTTT	CASSELEGYPGELFF
TRBV19	TRBJ2-1	few	TRBD1	TGTGCCAGTACCCGGGACAGTTACCTCAATGAGCAGTTCTTC	CASTRDSYLNEQFF
TRBV7-2	TRBJ2-7	-	TRBD1	TGTGCCAGCAGCGGCACGGACAGGCAGGGCGAGCAGTACTTC	CASSGTDRQGEQYF
TRBV6-5	TRBJ1-6	-	-	TGTGCCAGCAGTTACACGGAGAGCTCCTATAATTCACCCCTCCACTTT	CASSYTESSYNSPLHF
TRBV5-1	TRBJ2-1	few	TRBD1	TGCGCCAGCAGCTTGGAGGGACAGCTCTACAATGAGCAGTTCTTC	CASSLEGQLYNEQFF
TRBV5-1	TRBJ1-1	-	-	TGCGCCAGCGGGGAATGGGGTGCGGGGATAGGAACTGAAGCTTTCTTT	CASGEWGAGIGTEAFF